The source of this T cell receptor beta chain is a study of identical twins. Per germline, CDR1 DFQATT and CDR2 SNEGSKA (reference sequence). V lost 2 bases to trimming and J lost 6 bases, with 8 bases between them. CDR3 length: 11 amino acids. TCRdb reprocessed the 5' RACE reads with MiXCR, giving one entry per CDR3 protein. The table records 500,000 to 600,000 distinct CDR3 sequences, 20% to 25% of them present only once. This clonotype was counted ten times or more. The target antigen is unknown. Study-wide findings and caveats: High-abundance cord blood beta clonotypes had fewer insertions; memory repertoires showed none.

These sequences were also reported in another study, on T cells expressing NK-cell markers. That work states: There remained a lack of clarity about HCMV specificity of expanded NKG2C+ T cell clones.

V usage is TRBV20-1 and J usage is TRBJ2-7; D is undetermined. Specimen: CD4+ T cells sorted from blood. The sequence came from a woman aged 18 to 35 in good health. For the CDR3, the DNA is TGCAGTGCTAGAAGCGAGACCGAGCAGTACTTC. Its translation: CSARSETEQYF.